This TCR beta chain was observed in a study of early T cells in non-severe SARS-CoV-2 infection. Ten or more counts support this clonotype. The length of the CDR3 is 14 residues. Germline CDR1 SGHRS, CDR2 YFSETQ. Trimming left V 0 bases short and J 0 bases short, with 5 bases between. As part of library construction, unique molecular identifiers were attached to individual cDNA molecules. One entry per CDR3 protein results from TCRdb running MiXCR on the 5' RACE reads. The repertoire holds about 50,000 distinct CDR3 sequences, with under 7.5% as singletons. This receptor was obtained from an adult who was a healthcare worker with PCR-confirmed SARS-CoV-2 infection or an uninfected control (not recorded which). V is TRBV5-1 and J is TRBJ2-3; possible D gene TRBD1, 5 bases. The specimen was whole blood, collected at baseline. This CDR3 reads CASSLGQSTDTQYF. CDR3 DNA sequence: TGCGCCAGCAGCTTGGGACAGAGCACAGATACGCAGTATTTT.